The 30 T cell receptor beta chains listed next were all sequenced from one sample in a study of prognosis after radiotherapy for stage I lung cancer. CDR3 of TCR beta was amplified from genomic DNA via a two-round multiplex PCR. Every TRBV and TRBJ gene had its own specific primer in first-round PCR. Each CDR3 protein gets one entry after TCRdb re-called the multiplex PCR reads with MiXCR. The sample holds about 24,000 distinct CDR3 sequences, around 34% seen once. Sample: PBMCs, taken before or after stereotactic body radiation therapy (not recorded which). The receptors come from a donor over 45 with non-small cell lung cancer.

This sequence joins TRBV28 and TRBJ1-1; D is uncertain. The CDR3 is 15 residues long. V was cut by 4 bases and J by 0 bases, with 12 bases left in between. CDR1 is MDHEN, CDR2 SYDVKM, per germline. For the CDR3, the DNA is TGTGCCAGCAGTTCTTGGGAGGAGCTGAACACTGAAGCTTTCTTT. It codes for CASSSWEELNTEAFF.

The table lists this clonotype with many counts. V is TRBV24-1 and J is TRBJ2-1, with D perhaps TRBD1 (5 bases). V dropped 5 bases and J dropped 7 bases, with 11 bases sitting between them. Germline CDR1 reads KGHDR; CDR2 reads SFDVKD. The CDR3 covers 13 residues. This CDR3 reads CATSARAGNEQFF. The DNA for the CDR3 is TGTGCCACCAGTGCCAGGGCCGGAAATGAGCAGTTCTTC.

The V call is TRBV10-3, the J call TRBJ2-3, with 9 bases matching TRBD2. CDR1 is ENHRY and CDR2 is SYGVKD in the germline V gene. V was pared by 7 bases and J by 3 bases, with 11 bases of the junction left unmatched. The CDR3 covers 16 residues. CDR3 region: CAINHGAGGPTDTQYF. CDR3 nucleotides: TGTGCCATCAATCATGGTGCGGGGGGGCCAACAGATACGCAGTATTTT.

In this sample, this clonotype turned up many times. The chain carries TRBV11-2 and TRBJ1-6, with D perhaps TRBD1 (5 bases). Germline CDR1 and CDR2: SGHAT and FQNNGV. There are 12 residues in the CDR3. The ends were cut back, 8 bases at V and 8 bases at J, with 10 bases in the middle. The CDR3 loop is CASRGIHSPLHF. As DNA, the CDR3 is TGTGCCAGCCGGGGCATCCATTCACCCCTCCACTTT. The variable domain in full, with the rest retrieved from reference TRBV11-2 and TRBJ1-6, is EAGVAQSPRYKIIEKRQSVAFWCNPISGHATLYWYQQILGQGPKLLIQFQNNGVVDDSQLPKDRFSAERLKGVDSTLKIQPAKLEDSAVYLCASRGIHSPLHFGNGTRLTVT.

About this clonotype: A much larger clone lies one base from this, so it may be a read error. The rearrangement uses TRBV19 and TRBJ2-4; D tentatively reads TRBD1 or TRBD2 (5 bases each). CDR1 is LNHDA, CDR2 SQIVND, per germline (reference sequence). The V end was cut by 3 bases, the J end by 13 bases, with 19 bases between. This CDR3 region has 14 residues. For the CDR3, the DNA is TGTGCCAGTAGTATTACCGGGACGGACGCGTCCCAGTACTTC. This translates into CASSITGTDASQYF. Full variable domain (rest looked up from reference TRBV19 and TRBJ2-4): DGGITQSPKYLFRKEGQNVTLSCEQNLNHDAMYWYRQDPGQGLRLIYYSQIVNDFQKGDIAEGYSVSREKKESFPLTVTSAQKNPTAFYLCASSITGTDASQYFGAGTRLSVL.

This clonotype has a count of ten or more. The chain has TRBV12-3 or TRBV12-4 and TRBJ1-2; D is unresolved. The CDR3 runs 12 residues. V dropped 5 bases and J dropped 4 bases, with 8 bases sitting between them. CDR3 sequence reads: CASSQETYGYTF. The CDR3 DNA is TGTGCCAGCAGTCAAGAAACCTATGGCTACACCTTC.

This chain links TRBV7-3 with TRBJ2-1; TRBD2 matches at 11 bases. Germline V gene data show CDR1 as SGHTA and CDR2 as FQGTGA. This CDR3 region has 16 residues. V lost 3 bases and J lost 4; bases outside the gene matches: 5. The CDR3 is CASSLTLAGGYNEQFF. The CDR3 DNA is TGTGCCAGCAGCTTGACTCTAGCGGGGGGTTACAATGAGCAGTTCTTC.

This clonotype was observed many times. The chain is built from TRBV5-1 and TRBJ1-4; D is ambiguous. V gave up 1 base and J gave up 0 bases, with 13 bases separating them. The CDR3 extends over 17 amino acids. Germline lookup yields CDR1 SGHRS and CDR2 YFSETQ. This CDR3 reads CASSLSIDGATNEKLFF. CDR3 nucleotide sequence: TGCGCCAGCAGCTTGTCTATCGACGGGGCAACTAATGAAAAACTGTTTTTT.

The V call is TRBV3-1, the J call TRBJ2-2, with D uncertain. CDR3 size: 12 residues. Germline-derived CDR1 and CDR2 are LGHDT and YNNKEL (reference sequence). Between the trimmed V and J ends, which lost 4 bases and 6 bases, there was a span of 6 bases. The DNA for the CDR3 is TGTGCCAGCAGCCGTACCCCCGGGGAGCTGTTTTTT. It codes for CASSRTPGELFF.

The chain is built from TRBV7-2 and TRBJ2-7; a possible D gene is TRBD1 (5 bases). This CDR3 is 16 amino acids long. V was shortened by 5 bases and J by 6 bases, with 23 bases between the two germline ends. Per germline, CDR1 SGHTA and CDR2 FQGNSA. The CDR3 sequence: CASSRRDGGSQGEQYF. In DNA form, the CDR3 reads TGTGCCAGCAGCAGAAGAGATGGTGGTAGCCAGGGCGAGCAGTACTTC. The full variable domain, with the rest looked up from reference TRBV7-2 and TRBJ2-7, is GAGVSQSPSNKVTEKGKDVELRCDPISGHTALYWYRQSLGQGLEFLIYFQGNSAPDKSGLPSDRFSAERTGGSVSTLTIQRTQQEDSAVYLCASSRRDGGSQGEQYFGPGTRLTVT.

The sample holds a few counts of this clonotype. This chain joins TRBV5-4 and TRBJ1-6; TRBD1 might be the D (6 bases). With 2 bases removed from V and 7 bases from J, the gap between germline ends came to 13 bases. Germline CDR1 is SGHNT and CDR2 is YYREEE (reference sequence). This CDR3 is 15 amino acids long. The CDR3 protein is CASSFGQGRNSPLHF. DNA for the CDR3: TGTGCCAGCAGCTTTGGTCAGGGGCGGAATTCACCCCTCCACTTT.

This clonotype appeared a few times. A much larger clone differs from this one at a single base, so this may be a read error. This sequence joins TRBV20-1 and TRBJ1-2, with no clear D. CDR1 is DFQATT and CDR2 is SNEGSKA in the germline V gene (reference sequence). The CDR3 sequence is 11 residues long. V was cut by 0 bases and J by 10 bases, with 9 bases left in between. The CDR3 sequence: CSARDGGVYTF. CDR3 DNA: TGCAGTGCTAGAGATGGCGGTGTCTACACCTTC.

This clonotype was picked up many times. This chain links TRBV6-4 with TRBJ1-6; 7 nucleotides match TRBD1. The CDR3 contains 14 residues. In germline, CDR1 is MRHNA, CDR2 SNTAGT. The ends lost 4 bases at V and 10 bases at J; junction bases unmatched: 7. Here the CDR3 reads CASSATGMGSPLHF. The CDR3 DNA is TGTGCCAGCAGTGCGACAGGGATGGGGTCACCCCTCCACTTT.

This rearrangement joins TRBV6-2 or TRBV6-3 to TRBJ1-1; a possible D gene is TRBD1 (5 bases). The V and J ends lost 10 bases and 2 bases respectively, with 11 bases between them. Germline V CDR1 and CDR2: MNHEY, SVGEGT. The CDR3 is made up of 12 amino acids. For the CDR3, the DNA is TGTGCCAACAGGTTCAGTAACACTGAAGCTTTCTTT. This encodes CANRFSNTEAFF.

This clonotype was counted ten times or more. The genes are TRBV11-2 and TRBJ1-6; D call uncertain. V was trimmed by 3 bases and J by 6 bases, leaving 9 bases between them. Germline lookup yields CDR1 SGHAT and CDR2 FQNNGV. There are 14 residues in the CDR3. The CDR3 DNA is TGTGCCAGCAGCTTGAAGGGTACTAATTCACCCCTCCACTTT. Translation: CASSLKGTNSPLHF.

V and J are TRBV9 and TRBJ1-2; tentative D call: TRBD1 (6 bases). The germline CDR1 and CDR2 sequences are SGDLS and YYNGEE. CDR3 length equals 17 residues. Trimming left V 3 bases short and J 4 bases short, with 22 bases between. CDR3 loop: CASSASWGAGLTYGYTF. In DNA form, the CDR3 reads TGTGCCAGCAGCGCCTCTTGGGGGGCAGGGTTGACCTATGGCTACACCTTC. The full variable domain, its missing parts supplied by reference TRBV9 and TRBJ1-2, is DSGVTQTPKHLITATGQRVTLRCSPRSGDLSVYWYQQSLDQGLQFLIQYYNGEERAKGNILERFSAQQFPDLHSELNLSSLELGDSALYFCASSASWGAGLTYGYTFGSGTRLTVV.

The V gene is TRBV29-1, the J gene TRBJ2-1; TRBD1 might be the D (5 bases). CDR1 and CDR2 (germline): SQVTM, ANQGSEA. Trimming removed 3 bases from V and 6 bases from J, with 18 bases in between. The CDR3 is 15 residues long. CDR3 in amino acids: CSVDYVGRLSNEQFF. The CDR3 DNA reads as TGCAGCGTTGATTACGTGGGGCGGTTAAGCAATGAGCAGTTCTTC.

This clonotype was detected ten times or more. The CDR3: CASSPEDLNQPQHF. The CDR3 DNA reads as TGTGCCAGCAGCCCTGAAGATCTCAATCAGCCCCAGCATTTT. J is TRBJ1-5 and V is TRBV28; D is ambiguous. The CDR3 is 14 residues long. The V end was cut by 6 bases, the J end by 3 bases, with 12 bases between. Germline loops: CDR1 MDHEN, CDR2 SYDVKM.

On this clonotype: A single base is all that separates this from a far larger clone, so a read error is likely. This chain links TRBV12-3 or TRBV12-4 with TRBJ2-2, with TRBD1 matching 7 bases. The CDR3 totals 14 residues. V trimming: 6 bases; J trimming: 1 base; junction bases outside the gene matches: 2. CDR3 residues: CASRRQGNTGELFF. The DNA for the CDR3 is TGTGCCAGCAGACGACAGGGGAACACCGGGGAGCTGTTTTTT.

This clonotype was seen only a few times. A much larger clone is a single base away; this may be a read error. The rearrangement uses TRBV28 and TRBJ1-1; D is perhaps TRBD1 (5 bases). Trimming took 7 bases from V and 3 from J, leaving 12 bases between them. The CDR3 totals 13 residues. Germline V gives CDR1 MDHEN, CDR2 SYDVKM. CDR3 sequence: CASIFQGYTEAFF. In DNA, the CDR3 is TGTGCCAGCATTTTCCAGGGTTACACTGAAGCTTTCTTT.

J is TRBJ2-2 and V is TRBV6-1; TRBD1 aligns across 7 bases. Germline loops: CDR1 MNHNS, CDR2 SASEGT. The CDR3 loop spans 15 amino acids. Germline trimming cut 6 bases from V and 1 base from J; bases unmatched to any gene: 5. CDR3: CASRGTEKNTGELFF. For the CDR3, the DNA is TGTGCCAGCAGAGGGACAGAAAAGAACACCGGGGAGCTGTTTTTT.

This clonotype was found a few times. The CDR3 protein is CASSWTGGNQPQHF. The CDR3 region has the DNA TGTGCCAGCAGTTGGACAGGGGGCAATCAGCCCCAGCATTTT. V usage is TRBV28 and J usage is TRBJ1-5, with 9 bases that match TRBD1. Germline CDR1 MDHEN, CDR2 SYDVKM. The ends lost 4 bases at V and 2 bases at J; junction bases unmatched: 0. The CDR3 has 14 residues.

This clonotype appeared many times. V and J are TRBV5-1 and TRBJ2-5; 10 nucleotides match TRBD2. Germline loops: CDR1 SGHRS, CDR2 YFSETQ. The V and J ends lost 0 bases and 3 bases, in that order; junction bases with no gene match: 5. This CDR3 comprises 16 residues. The CDR3 region is CASSLDLAGVEETQYF. CDR3 nucleotide sequence: TGCGCCAGCAGCTTGGACCTAGCGGGAGTCGAAGAGACCCAGTACTTC.

This clonotype was seen ten or more times. The gene calls are TRBV12-3 or TRBV12-4 and TRBJ2-1, with a tentative D call TRBD1 (6 bases). The CDR3 loop spans 13 amino acids. V lost 1 base to trimming and J lost 15 bases, with 16 bases between them. This CDR3 is CASSLGPDRLAFF. The CDR3 bases are TGTGCCAGCAGTTTAGGGCCCGACAGGTTAGCGTTCTTC.

This clonotype has a count of ten or more. This sequence joins TRBV5-1 and TRBJ2-7; D may be TRBD1 (7 bases). Germline V gives CDR1 SGHRS, CDR2 YFSETQ. Trimming removed 0 bases from V and 5 bases from J, with 12 bases in between. The CDR3 is made up of 14 amino acids. The CDR3 sequence is CASSLVTGRNEQYF. The CDR3 DNA follows: TGCGCCAGCAGCTTGGTGACAGGGAGGAACGAGCAGTACTTC. The complete variable domain, with remaining parts taken from reference TRBV5-1 and TRBJ2-7, reads KAGVTQTPRYLIKTRGQQVTLSCSPISGHRSVSWYQQTPGQGLQFLFEYFSETQRNKGNFPGRFSGRQFSNSRSEMNVSTLELGDSALYLCASSLVTGRNEQYFGPGTRLTVT.

This clonotype was seen many times. The chain links TRBV2 to TRBJ2-3; no clear D gene. Germline CDR1 reads SNHLY; CDR2 reads FYNNEI. V was clipped by 4 bases and J by 0 bases, with 11 bases between them. The CDR3 spans 15 residues. In DNA, the CDR3 is TGTGCCAGCAGTGGTACAGTACTGAGCACAGATACGCAGTATTTT. The encoded protein is CASSGTVLSTDTQYF.

Ten or more counts support this clonotype. This sequence joins TRBV7-2 and TRBJ1-2, with D maybe TRBD1 (5 bases). V was pared by 4 bases and J by 0 bases, with 18 bases between. Germline CDR1 is SGHTA and CDR2 is FQGNSA. There are 17 residues in the CDR3. As DNA, the CDR3 is TGTGCCAGCAGCTCCCTGGGACCGGGATCCCCTAACTATGGCTACACCTTC. Encoded protein: CASSSLGPGSPNYGYTF.

At least ten counts were recorded for this clonotype. The J gene is TRBJ2-7, the V gene TRBV7-9; D gene unclear. The CDR3 totals 13 residues. Germline CDR1 SEHNR, CDR2 FQNEAQ (reference sequence). V was cut by 1 base and J by 9 bases, with 13 bases left in between. The CDR3 is CASSLDGVSVQYF. CDR3 sequence (DNA): TGTGCCAGCAGCTTAGATGGGGTAAGCGTGCAGTACTTC.

A note on this clonotype: A far larger clone differs by one base, so this is likely a read error. The chain combines TRBV6-4 with TRBJ1-2, with D maybe TRBD1 (5 bases). Germline-derived CDR1 and CDR2 are MRHNA and SNTAGT. The CDR3 totals 16 residues. CDR3 bases: TGTGCCAGCAGTGAATCCGGGGGAGGGGAAGCCTATTGCTACACCTTC. This sequence encodes CASSESGGGEAYCYTF.

This clonotype has a count of ten or more. V gene TRBV6-2 or TRBV6-3 combines with J gene TRBJ1-1; D not resolved. Germline V CDR1 and CDR2: MNHEY, SVGEGT. V lost 0 bases, J lost 1 base, and 3 bases lay in between. This CDR3 comprises 13 residues. Here the CDR3 reads CASSYSRNTEAFF. The DNA for the CDR3 is TGTGCCAGCAGTTACTCGCGGAACACTGAAGCTTTCTTT.